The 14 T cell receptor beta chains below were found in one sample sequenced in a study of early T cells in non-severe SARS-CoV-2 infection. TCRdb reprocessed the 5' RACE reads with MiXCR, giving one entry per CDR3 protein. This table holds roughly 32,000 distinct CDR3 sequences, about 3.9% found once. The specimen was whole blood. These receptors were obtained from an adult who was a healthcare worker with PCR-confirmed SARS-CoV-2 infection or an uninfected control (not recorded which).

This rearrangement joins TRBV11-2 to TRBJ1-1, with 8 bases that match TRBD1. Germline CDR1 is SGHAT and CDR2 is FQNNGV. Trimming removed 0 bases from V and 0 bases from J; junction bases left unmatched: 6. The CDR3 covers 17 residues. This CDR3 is CASSLERRTGLNTEAFF. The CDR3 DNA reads TGTGCCAGCAGCTTAGAACGCCGGACAGGGTTGAACACTGAAGCTTTCTTT.

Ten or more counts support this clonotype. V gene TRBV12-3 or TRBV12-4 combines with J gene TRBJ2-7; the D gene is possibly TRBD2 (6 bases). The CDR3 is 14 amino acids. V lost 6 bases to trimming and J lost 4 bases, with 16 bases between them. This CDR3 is CASRVEGIGYEQYF. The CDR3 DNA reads TGTGCCAGCAGAGTGGAGGGGATTGGGTACGAGCAGTACTTC.

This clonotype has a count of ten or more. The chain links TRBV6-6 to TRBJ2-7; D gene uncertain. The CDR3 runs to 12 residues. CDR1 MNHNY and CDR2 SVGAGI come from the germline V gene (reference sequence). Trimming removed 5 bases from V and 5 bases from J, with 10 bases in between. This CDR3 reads CASSLGTDEQYF. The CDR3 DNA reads TGTGCCAGCAGTCTGGGCACTGACGAGCAGTACTTC.

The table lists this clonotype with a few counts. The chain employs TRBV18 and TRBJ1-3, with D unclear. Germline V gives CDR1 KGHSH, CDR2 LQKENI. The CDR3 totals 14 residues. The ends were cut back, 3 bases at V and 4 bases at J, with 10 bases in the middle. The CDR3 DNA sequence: TGTGCCAGCTCACCTAGGGAGCGAGGAAACACCATATATTTT. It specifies CASSPRERGNTIYF.

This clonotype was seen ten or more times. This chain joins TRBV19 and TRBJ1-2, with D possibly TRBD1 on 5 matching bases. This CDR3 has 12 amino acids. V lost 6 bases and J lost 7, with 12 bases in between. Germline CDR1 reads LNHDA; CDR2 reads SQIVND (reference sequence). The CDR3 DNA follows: TGTGCCAGTAGATTGGAGGGGCCTGGCTACACCTTC. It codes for CASRLEGPGYTF. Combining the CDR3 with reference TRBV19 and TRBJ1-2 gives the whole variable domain DGGITQSPKYLFRKEGQNVTLSCEQNLNHDAMYWYRQDPGQGLRLIYYSQIVNDFQKGDIAEGYSVSREKKESFPLTVTSAQKNPTAFYLCASRLEGPGYTFGSGTRLTVV.

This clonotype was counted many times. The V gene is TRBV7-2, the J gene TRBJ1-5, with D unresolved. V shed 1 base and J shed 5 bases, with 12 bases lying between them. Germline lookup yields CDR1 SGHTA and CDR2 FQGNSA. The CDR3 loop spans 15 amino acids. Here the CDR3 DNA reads TGTGCCAGCAGCTTAGGCATAGGAGTTTATCAGCCCCAGCATTTT. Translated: CASSLGIGVYQPQHF.

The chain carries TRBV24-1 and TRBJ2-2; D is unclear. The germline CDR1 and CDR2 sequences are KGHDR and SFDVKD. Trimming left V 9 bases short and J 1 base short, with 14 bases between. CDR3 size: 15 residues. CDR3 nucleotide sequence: TGTGCCACCGCTCCCTCGGGCCTGAACACCGGGGAGCTGTTTTTT. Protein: CATAPSGLNTGELFF.

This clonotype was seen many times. This CDR3 is CASSIELASHEQYF. The CDR3, as DNA: TGTGCCAGTAGTATAGAACTAGCGTCCCACGAGCAGTACTTC. The chain uses TRBV19 and TRBJ2-7, with 7 bases fitting TRBD2. Germline CDR1 LNHDA, CDR2 SQIVND (reference sequence). Germline trimming cut 0 bases from V and 5 bases from J; bases unmatched to any gene: 4. The CDR3 runs 14 residues.

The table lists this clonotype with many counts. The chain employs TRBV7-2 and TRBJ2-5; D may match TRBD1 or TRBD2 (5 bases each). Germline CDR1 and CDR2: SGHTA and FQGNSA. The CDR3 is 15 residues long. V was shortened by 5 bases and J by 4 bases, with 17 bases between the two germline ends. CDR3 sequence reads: CASSPRTPGAETQYF. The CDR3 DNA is TGTGCCAGCAGCCCGCGGACACCCGGGGCAGAGACCCAGTACTTC.

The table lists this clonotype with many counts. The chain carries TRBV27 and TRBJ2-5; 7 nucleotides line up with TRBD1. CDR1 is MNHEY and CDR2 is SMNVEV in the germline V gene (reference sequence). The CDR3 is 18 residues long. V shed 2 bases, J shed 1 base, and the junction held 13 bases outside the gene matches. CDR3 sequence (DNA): TGTGCCAGCAGTTTAGGGAGCGGTACAGGGGCCATCCAAGAGACCCAGTACTTC. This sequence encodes CASSLGSGTGAIQETQYF.

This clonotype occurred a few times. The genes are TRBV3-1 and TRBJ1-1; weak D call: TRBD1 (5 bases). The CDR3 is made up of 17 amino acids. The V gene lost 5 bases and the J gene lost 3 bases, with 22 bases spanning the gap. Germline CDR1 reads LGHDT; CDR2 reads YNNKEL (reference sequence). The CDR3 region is CASSTPDKGWGDTEAFF. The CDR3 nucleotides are TGTGCCAGCAGCACCCCGGACAAAGGGTGGGGGGACACTGAAGCTTTCTTT.

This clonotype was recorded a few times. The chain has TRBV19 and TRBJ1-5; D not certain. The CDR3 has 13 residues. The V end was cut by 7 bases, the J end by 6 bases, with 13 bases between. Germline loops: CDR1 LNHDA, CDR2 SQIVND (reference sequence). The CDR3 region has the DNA TGTGCCAGTAATTTCCAGCTTTTTCAGCCCCAGCATTTT. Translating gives CASNFQLFQPQHF.

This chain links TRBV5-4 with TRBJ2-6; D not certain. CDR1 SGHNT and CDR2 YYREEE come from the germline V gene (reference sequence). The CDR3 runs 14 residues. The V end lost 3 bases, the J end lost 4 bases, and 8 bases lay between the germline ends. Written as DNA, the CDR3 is TGTGCCAGCAGCTCGGTCCCCGGGGCCAACGTCCTGACTTTC. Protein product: CASSSVPGANVLTF.

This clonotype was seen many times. The CDR3 loop is CASSPRSGRATEQFF. The CDR3 nucleotides read TGTGCCAGTAGTCCCCGTAGCGGGAGGGCGACTGAGCAGTTCTTC. The V call is TRBV19, the J call TRBJ2-1, with 11 bases that match TRBD2. V was clipped by 5 bases and J by 9 bases; unmatched bases: 9. The CDR3 spans 15 residues. CDR1 is LNHDA, CDR2 SQIVND, per germline (reference sequence).